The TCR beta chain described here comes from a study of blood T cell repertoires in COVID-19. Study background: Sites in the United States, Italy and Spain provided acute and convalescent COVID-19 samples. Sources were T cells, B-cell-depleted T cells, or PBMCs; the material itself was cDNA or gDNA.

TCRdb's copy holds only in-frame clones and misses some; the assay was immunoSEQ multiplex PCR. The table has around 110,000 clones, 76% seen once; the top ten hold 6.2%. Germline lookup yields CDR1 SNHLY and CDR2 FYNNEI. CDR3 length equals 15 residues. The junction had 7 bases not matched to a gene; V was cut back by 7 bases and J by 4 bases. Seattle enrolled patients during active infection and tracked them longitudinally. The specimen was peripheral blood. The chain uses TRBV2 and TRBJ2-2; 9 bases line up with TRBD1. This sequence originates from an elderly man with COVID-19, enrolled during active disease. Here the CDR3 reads CASTSDRGGTGELFF. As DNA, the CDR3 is TGTGCCAGCACCTCGGACAGGGGAGGCACCGGGGAGCTGTTTTTT.